This TCR beta chain emerged from a study of T cells after yellow fever vaccination (dated by TCRdb to the late 2010s). Context from the whole study: The SMART-Seq v4 Ultra Low Input RNA kit was used to prepare libraries from fractions with low cell numbers. To follow T-cell clones before and after both primary and booster YFV17D yellow fever vaccination, bulk TCR alpha and beta repertoires underwent longitudinal sequencing. Two healthy male donors, one aged 18 to 30 and one aged 30 to 39 years, were included in the cohort. Blood was drawn at multiple timepoints before and after primary and secondary immunization, with bulk PBMC replicates and cell subsets isolated. Findings and caveats that apply to the study as a whole: Most clones expanded after primary vaccination were re-detected after the booster (approximately 96% of CD4 and approximately 85% of CD8), suggesting broad memory maintenance. A small fraction of clonotypes showed up in both the CD4 and CD8 compartments, probably as a result of convergent recombination. Compared with the primary T-cell response, the secondary T-cell response was weaker but faster, peaking on day 5 rather than day 15. The study included only two donors, which limits how far the findings can be generalized. FACS-sorted repertoires could contain abundant contaminating clonotypes from the bulk population, so computational filtering was required.

The junction shows trimming of 7 bases on V and 0 bases on J, plus 13 bases between the germline ends. From the germline V gene, CDR1 is MNHEY and CDR2 is SVGEGT. The CDR3 starts with the cysteine, ends with the phenylalanine, and has 14 residues. Here the CDR3 DNA is all that survives: 42 bases in frame from base 1. TCR cDNA was made using 5'RACE template switching, a step that added a universal primer site and unique molecular identifiers. Priming for cDNA synthesis came from both the TCR alpha and TCR beta constant segments. Library amplification involved two PCR steps, and the second step added sample barcodes and sequencing adapters. Libraries were sequenced on Illumina HiSeq 2500 (2x100 bp) or NovaSeq (2x150 bp). Per the original workflow: Reads were demultiplexed and collapsed into UMI consensus sequences with MIGEC, and V(D)J alignment was performed with MiXCR. Vaccine-responding clonotypes were defined with edgeR using replicate PBMC samples, requiring FDR below 0.01 and a log2 fold change above 5 up to day 15. Each bulk clonotype received a CD4 or CD8 identity based on whether the sequenced CD4 or CD8 repertoire contained that clonotype at higher abundance. TCRdb took the public reads, trimmed them with fastp at Q25, ran MiXCR for clone calling and kept in-frame beta chains. Each entry is one CDR3 protein sequence, shown with its most common DNA and genes. The V and J calls, along with clone size, are taken from TCRdb and not from the paper's own processing. Across this sample there are 450,000 to 550,000 distinct CDR3 sequences, with roughly 21% seen only once. About 13% of the sample goes to the ten largest clones.

This specimen's treatment or condition label, per the study, means: live attenuated yellow fever vaccine strain. At each blood-draw timepoint, two biological replicates of bulk PBMCs were obtained. PBMCs were isolated from peripheral blood using a standard Ficoll-Paque protocol. RNA was extracted with TriZol from bulk PBMCs, CD4 and CD8 fractions, and dextramer-positive and dextramer-negative fractions. This clonotype has just a few counts. Its binding antigen is unknown. Within one base of it there is no much larger clone, and no base qualities were kept. The chain couples TRBV6-2 or TRBV6-3 to TRBJ2-7, with the D gene not clear enough to name. Sequences were derived from PBMCs, sampled 15 days after the yellow fever booster vaccination. The sequence was collected from a man in his thirties or forties who received the YFV17D yellow fever vaccine. The CDR3 protein: CASNPTPSSYEQYF. The nucleotides read TGTGCCAGCAACCCGACCCCAAGCTCCTACGAGCAGTACTTC.